This entry lists 13 T cell receptor beta chains sequenced from one sample in a study of blood T cell repertoires in COVID-19. Some clones are missing from TCRdb's copy, which holds only in-frame ones; the method was immunoSEQ multiplex PCR. The top ten hold around 3.5% of the sample, which has about 150,000 clones, 65% to 90% seen once. The sequenced sample was peripheral blood. The receptors stem from a man between 70 and 80 years old with acute or convalescent COVID-19.

This clone has just one count. This chain uses TRBV19 with TRBJ1-1, with TRBD1 identical over 7 bases. CDR1 is LNHDA and CDR2 is SQIVND in the germline V gene (reference sequence). V shed 6 bases and J 3 bases; nucleotides not matched to a gene: 16. The CDR3 is made up of 17 amino acids. CDR3 bases: TGTGCCAGTAGAACGGTGGGCAGGGGGTCGTCGGACACTGAAGCTTTCTTT. Its protein product is CASRTVGRGSSDTEAFF.

This clone was observed a single time. The chain combines TRBV9 with TRBJ2-1; 8 bases match TRBD2. Germline V CDR1 and CDR2: SGDLS, YYNGEE. The CDR3 extends over 14 amino acids. Unmatched junction bases numbered 3, after V lost 3 bases and J lost 4 bases. CDR3 coding DNA: TGTGCCAGCAGCGGACTAGCGCGTTACAATGAGCAGTTCTTC. Its protein product is CASSGLARYNEQFF. Variable domain in full (rest from reference TRBV9 and TRBJ2-1): DSGVTQTPKHLITATGQRVTLRCSPRSGDLSVYWYQQSLDQGLQFLIQYYNGEERAKGNILERFSAQQFPDLHSELNLSSLELGDSALYFCASSGLARYNEQFFGPGTRLTVL.

A few counts support this clone. The chain combines TRBV19 with TRBJ2-7; 10 bases align to TRBD1. The CDR3 has 13 amino acids. Germline V gene sequence: CDR1 LNHDA, CDR2 SQIVND (reference sequence). Germline trimming cut 7 bases from V and 4 bases from J; bases unmatched to any gene: 4. Here the CDR3 reads CASTPDRGYEQYF. DNA of the CDR3: TGTGCCAGTACCCCGGACAGGGGGTACGAGCAGTACTTC.

This rearrangement joins TRBV19 to TRBJ2-3, with 8 bases identical to TRBD2. Germline lookup yields CDR1 LNHDA and CDR2 SQIVND (reference sequence). V lost 5 bases, J lost 6 bases, and 10 bases stayed unmatched. The CDR3 has 15 residues. The CDR3 DNA reads as TGTGCCAGTAGTCCCGGGGAAGCGGGAGTGGATACGCAGTATTTT. It encodes CASSPGEAGVDTQYF.

This clone was seen only once. The chain combines TRBV27 with TRBJ2-3, with TRBD2 as a possible D gene (7 bases). Trimming pared 1 base from V and 3 bases from J, leaving 17 bases between. CDR3 length equals 17 residues. Germline CDR1 is MNHEY and CDR2 is SMNVEV (reference sequence). In DNA form, the CDR3 reads TGTGCCAGCAGTTTATTACCTCGGGGGGCGAGGACAGATACGCAGTATTTT. Its protein product is CASSLLPRGARTDTQYF.

This clone occurred a few times. This chain connects TRBV19 to TRBJ2-1, with 16 bases matching TRBD2. V was pared by 10 bases and J by 5 bases, with 11 bases of the junction left unmatched. The CDR3 length is 17 residues. CDR1 and CDR2 from the germline V gene are LNHDA and SQIVND (reference sequence). The DNA of the CDR3 is TGTGCCACGGGGACTAGCGGGAGGGTGTTCGGGGACAATGAGCAGTTCTTC. This encodes CATGTSGRVFGDNEQFF. Full variable domain (rest looked up from reference TRBV19 and TRBJ2-1): DGGITQSPKYLFRKEGQNVTLSCEQNLNHDAMYWYRQDPGQGLRLIYYSQIVNDFQKGDIAEGYSVSREKKESFPLTVTSAQKNPTAFYLCATGTSGRVFGDNEQFFGPGTRLTVL.

The chain employs TRBV30 and TRBJ2-7, with 11 positions matching TRBD1. Trimming removed 4 bases from V and 2 bases from J; junction bases left unmatched: 7. Germline-derived CDR1 and CDR2 are GTSNPN and SVGIG (reference sequence). The CDR3 is 15 residues long. CDR3 sequence reads: CAWNIPGQGAYEQYF. In DNA, the CDR3 is TGTGCCTGGAACATCCCGGGACAGGGGGCCTACGAGCAGTACTTC.

CDR3 protein: CASSSSGSLTGELFF. The CDR3 region has the DNA TGTGCCAGTAGTTCCAGCGGGAGTCTTACCGGGGAGCTGTTTTTT. The V and J genes are TRBV19 and TRBJ2-2; 8 nucleotides align to TRBD2. In germline, CDR1 is LNHDA, CDR2 SQIVND (reference sequence). Trimming took 5 bases from V and 5 from J; bases not matched to a gene: 7. The CDR3 runs 15 residues.

The chain carries TRBV5-6 and TRBJ1-4, with D unclear. The germline gives CDR1 SGHDT, CDR2 YYEEEE. Trimming stripped 4 bases from V and 3 bases from J, with 19 bases between. The CDR3 contains 17 residues. In DNA, the CDR3 is TGTGCCAGCAGCGCTTTTAAGACGGGTCTTGCTAATGAAAAACTGTTTTTT. Translation gives CASSAFKTGLANEKLFF.

This sequence joins TRBV3-1 (or the pseudogene TRBV3-2) and TRBJ1-6; 9 bases agree with TRBD1. Germline loops: CDR1 LGHDT, CDR2 YNNKEL (reference sequence). CDR3 length: 15 amino acids. Losses at the gene ends were 4 bases for V and 11 bases for J; bases not matched to a gene: 9. The CDR3 DNA reads TGTGCCAGCAGCCCGGCCGGGACAGGGCAGGCACCCCTCCACTTT. It codes for CASSPAGTGQAPLHF.

This rearrangement joins TRBV9 to TRBJ1-4; tentative D call: TRBD1 (6 bases). CDR1 SGDLS and CDR2 YYNGEE come from the germline V gene. The V and J ends lost 3 bases and 4 bases respectively, with 16 bases between them. The CDR3 sequence is 16 residues long. This chain's CDR3 is CASSGARDILNEKLFF. CDR3 bases: TGTGCCAGCAGCGGAGCTAGGGACATCCTTAATGAAAAACTGTTTTTT. Supplemented by reference TRBV9 and TRBJ1-4, the full variable domain reads DSGVTQTPKHLITATGQRVTLRCSPRSGDLSVYWYQQSLDQGLQFLIQYYNGEERAKGNILERFSAQQFPDLHSELNLSSLELGDSALYFCASSGARDILNEKLFFGSGTQLSVL.

The chain joins TRBV29-1 to TRBJ2-1; maybe TRBD2 (5 bases). V was pared by 4 bases and J by 9 bases, with 16 bases between. The CDR3 is 13 residues long. Germline V gene sequence: CDR1 SQVTM, CDR2 ANQGSEA. The CDR3 here is CSVAGPRRVEQFF. The CDR3 DNA is TGCAGCGTTGCAGGCCCAAGGCGGGTTGAGCAGTTCTTC.

The V gene is TRBV30, the J gene TRBJ2-7, with a tentative D call TRBD2 (5 bases). Germline V gives CDR1 GTSNPN, CDR2 SVGIG (reference sequence). V was shortened by 0 bases and J by 2 bases, with 11 bases between the two germline ends. CDR3 length: 14 amino acids. The CDR3 region is CAWSVLVGPYEQYF. The CDR3 DNA reads TGTGCCTGGAGTGTACTAGTAGGACCCTACGAGCAGTACTTC.